A single sample is the source of the 3 T cell receptor beta chains below, sequenced in a study of PD-1 blockade in classical Hodgkin lymphoma. Sequenced by immunoSEQ multiplex PCR; TCRdb stores in-frame clones only, minus some. The sample contains 25,000 to 30,000 clones, more than 60% of which appear only once. Time point given: cycle 4 day 1 (C4D1), after six to seven weeks of nivolumab. Relapse was seen in all patients after autologous stem cell transplantation, and brentuximab vedotin exposure was variable. Magnetic depletion of unwanted cells isolated CD4+ T cells from thawed PBMCs. The material sequenced was CD4+ T cells from blood, taken before the fourth cycle of nivolumab. The receptors derive from a human donor with classical Hodgkin lymphoma.

The chain uses TRBV19 and TRBJ2-7; possibly TRBD2 for D (5 bases). V was clipped by 4 bases and J by 6 bases, with 10 bases between them. CDR3 length: 12 amino acids. Germline CDR1 reads LNHDA; CDR2 reads SQIVND (reference sequence). CDR3 DNA: TGTGCCAGTAGTAGGGGAGAGGGCGAGCAGTACTTC. This translates into CASSRGEGEQYF.

The V call is TRBV9, the J call TRBJ2-5; tentatively, D is TRBD1 (6 bases). Per the germline V gene, CDR1 is SGDLS and CDR2 is YYNGEE. V lost 0 bases and J lost 0, with 9 bases in between. The CDR3 is 15 residues long. The CDR3 is CASSVGGPYQETQYF. The CDR3 nucleotides read TGTGCCAGCAGCGTAGGGGGGCCGTACCAAGAGACCCAGTACTTC.

This clone was recorded a few times. The V call is TRBV9, the J call TRBJ2-7; perhaps TRBD1 as D (5 bases). The CDR3 length is 15 residues. Trimming stripped 0 bases from V and 0 bases from J, with 10 bases between. Germline lookup yields CDR1 SGDLS and CDR2 YYNGEE. The CDR3 region has the DNA TGTGCCAGCAGCGTAGGATGGGGCAGCTCCTACGAGCAGTACTTC. This codes for CASSVGWGSSYEQYF.